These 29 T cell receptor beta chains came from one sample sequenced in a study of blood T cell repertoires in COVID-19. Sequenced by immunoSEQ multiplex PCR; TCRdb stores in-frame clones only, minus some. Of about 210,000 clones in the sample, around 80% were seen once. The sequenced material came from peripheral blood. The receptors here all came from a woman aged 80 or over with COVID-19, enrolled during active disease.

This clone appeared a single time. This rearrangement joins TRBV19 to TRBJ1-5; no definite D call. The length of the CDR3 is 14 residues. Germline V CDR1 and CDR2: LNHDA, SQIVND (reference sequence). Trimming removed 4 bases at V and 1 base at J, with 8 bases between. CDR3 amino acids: CASSTTVSNQPQHF. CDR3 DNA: TGTGCCAGTAGTACAACAGTGAGCAATCAGCCCCAGCATTTT.

The CDR3 spells CASSLGTYNSPLHF. CDR3 nucleotides: TGTGCCAGCAGCTTAGGCACATATAATTCACCCCTCCACTTT. V usage is TRBV7-8 and J usage is TRBJ1-6; D gene ambiguous. Deletions cut 1 base from V and 4 bases from J, with 5 bases between. Germline V gene sequence: CDR1 SGHVS, CDR2 FQNEAQ. CDR3 size: 14 residues.

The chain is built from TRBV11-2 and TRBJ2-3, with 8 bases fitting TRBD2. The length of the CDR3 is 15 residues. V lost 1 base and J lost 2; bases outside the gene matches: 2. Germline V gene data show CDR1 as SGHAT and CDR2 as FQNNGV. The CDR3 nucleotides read TGTGCCAGCAGCTTAGCGGGGGGGACCACAGATACGCAGTATTTT. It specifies CASSLAGGTTDTQYF.

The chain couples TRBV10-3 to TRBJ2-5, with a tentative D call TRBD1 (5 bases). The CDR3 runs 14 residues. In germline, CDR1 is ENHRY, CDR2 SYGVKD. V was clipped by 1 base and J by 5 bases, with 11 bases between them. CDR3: CAISEWGAEETQYF. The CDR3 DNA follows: TGTGCCATCAGTGAGTGGGGCGCGGAGGAGACCCAGTACTTC.

The CDR3 DNA reads as TGTGCCAGCCCACCTTCCGGACAGGGGAACACTGAAGCTTTCTTT. The encoded protein is CASPPSGQGNTEAFF. The chain is built from TRBV28 and TRBJ1-1; 8 bases are a match to TRBD1. There are 15 residues in the CDR3. V lost 8 bases and J lost 1; bases outside the gene matches: 9. Germline V CDR1 and CDR2: MDHEN, SYDVKM.

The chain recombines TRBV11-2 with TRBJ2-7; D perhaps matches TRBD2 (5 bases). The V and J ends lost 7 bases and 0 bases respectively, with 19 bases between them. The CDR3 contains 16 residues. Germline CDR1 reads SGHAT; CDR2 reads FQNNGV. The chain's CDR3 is CASTGGPQRASYEQYF. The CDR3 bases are TGTGCCAGCACCGGAGGTCCCCAAAGGGCCTCCTACGAGCAGTACTTC. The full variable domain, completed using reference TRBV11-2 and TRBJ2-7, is EAGVAQSPRYKIIEKRQSVAFWCNPISGHATLYWYQQILGQGPKLLIQFQNNGVVDDSQLPKDRFSAERLKGVDSTLKIQPAKLEDSAVYLCASTGGPQRASYEQYFGPGTRLTVT.

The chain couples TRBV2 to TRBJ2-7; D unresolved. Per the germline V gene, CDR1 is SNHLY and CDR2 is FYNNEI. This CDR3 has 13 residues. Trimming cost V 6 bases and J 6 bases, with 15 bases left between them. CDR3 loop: CASRSDGLGEQYV. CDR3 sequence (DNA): TGTGCCAGCAGGTCCGACGGGTTAGGCGAGCAGTACGTC.

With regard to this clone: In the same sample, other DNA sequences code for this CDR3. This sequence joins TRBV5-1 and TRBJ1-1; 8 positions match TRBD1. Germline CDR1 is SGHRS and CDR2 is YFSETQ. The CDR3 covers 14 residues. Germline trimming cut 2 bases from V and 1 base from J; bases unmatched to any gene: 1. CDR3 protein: CASSFTGGNTEAFF. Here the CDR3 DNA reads TGCGCCAGCAGCTTTACAGGGGGGAACACTGAAGCTTTCTTT.

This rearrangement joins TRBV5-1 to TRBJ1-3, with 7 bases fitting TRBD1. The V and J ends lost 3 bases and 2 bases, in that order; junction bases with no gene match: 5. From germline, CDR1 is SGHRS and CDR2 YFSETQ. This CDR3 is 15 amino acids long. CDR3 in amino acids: CASSSEGATGNTIYF. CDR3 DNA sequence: TGCGCCAGCAGCTCGGAGGGGGCGACTGGAAACACCATATATTTT.

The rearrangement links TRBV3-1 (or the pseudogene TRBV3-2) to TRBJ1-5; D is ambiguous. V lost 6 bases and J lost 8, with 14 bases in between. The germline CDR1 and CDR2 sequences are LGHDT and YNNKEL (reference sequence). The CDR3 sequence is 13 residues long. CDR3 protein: CASSPGAGEPQHF. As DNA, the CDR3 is TGTGCCAGCAGTCCAGGCGCGGGCGAGCCCCAGCATTTT.

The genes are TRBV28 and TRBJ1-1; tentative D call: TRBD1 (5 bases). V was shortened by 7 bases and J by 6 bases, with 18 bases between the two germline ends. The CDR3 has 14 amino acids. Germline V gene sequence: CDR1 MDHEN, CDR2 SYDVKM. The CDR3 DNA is TGTGCCAGCATTAGTTGGGGGGATGTGCCTGAAGCTTTCTTT. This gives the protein CASISWGDVPEAFF.

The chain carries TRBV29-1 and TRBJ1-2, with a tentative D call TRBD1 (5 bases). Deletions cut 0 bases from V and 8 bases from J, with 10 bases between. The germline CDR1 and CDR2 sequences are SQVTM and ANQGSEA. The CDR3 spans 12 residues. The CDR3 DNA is TGCAGCGTTGAAGATCAGGGCTGGGGCTACACCTTC. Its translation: CSVEDQGWGYTF.

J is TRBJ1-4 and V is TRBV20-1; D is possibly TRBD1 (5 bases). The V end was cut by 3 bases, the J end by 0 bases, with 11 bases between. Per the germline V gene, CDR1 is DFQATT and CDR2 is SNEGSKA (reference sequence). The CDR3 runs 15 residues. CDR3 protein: CSASKPGATNEKLFF. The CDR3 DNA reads TGCAGTGCTAGTAAGCCGGGGGCAACTAATGAAAAACTGTTTTTT.

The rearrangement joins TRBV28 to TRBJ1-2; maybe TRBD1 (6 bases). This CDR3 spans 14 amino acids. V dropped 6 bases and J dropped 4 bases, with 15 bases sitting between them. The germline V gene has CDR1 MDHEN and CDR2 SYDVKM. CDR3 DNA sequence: TGTGCCAGCAGCGCCGGGGGGCTAAGCTATGGCTACACCTTC. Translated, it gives CASSAGGLSYGYTF.

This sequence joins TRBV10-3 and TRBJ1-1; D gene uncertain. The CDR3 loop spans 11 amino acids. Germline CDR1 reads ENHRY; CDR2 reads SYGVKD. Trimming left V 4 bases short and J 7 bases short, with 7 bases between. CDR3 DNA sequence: TGTGCCATCAGTGCTGAGGGTGAAGCTTTCTTT. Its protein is CAISAEGEAFF.

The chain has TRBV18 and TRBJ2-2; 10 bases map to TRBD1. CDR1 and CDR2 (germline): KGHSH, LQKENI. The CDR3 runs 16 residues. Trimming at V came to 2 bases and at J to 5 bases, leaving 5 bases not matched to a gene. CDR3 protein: CASSPRQGAETGELFF. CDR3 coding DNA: TGTGCCAGCTCACCAAGACAGGGGGCGGAGACCGGGGAGCTGTTTTTT.

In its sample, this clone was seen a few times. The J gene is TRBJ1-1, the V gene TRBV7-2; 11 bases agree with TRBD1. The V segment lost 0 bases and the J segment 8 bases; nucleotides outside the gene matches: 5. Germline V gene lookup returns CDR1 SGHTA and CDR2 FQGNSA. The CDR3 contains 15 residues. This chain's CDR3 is CASSLAGTGGAEAFF. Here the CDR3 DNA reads TGTGCCAGCAGCTTAGCCGGGACAGGGGGGGCGGAAGCTTTCTTT.

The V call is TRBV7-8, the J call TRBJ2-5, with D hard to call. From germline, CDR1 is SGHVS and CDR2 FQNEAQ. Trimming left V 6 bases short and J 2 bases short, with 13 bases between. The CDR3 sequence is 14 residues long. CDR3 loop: CASSLRRVQETQYF. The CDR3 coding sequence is TGTGCCAGCAGTCTCCGACGGGTTCAAGAGACCCAGTACTTC.

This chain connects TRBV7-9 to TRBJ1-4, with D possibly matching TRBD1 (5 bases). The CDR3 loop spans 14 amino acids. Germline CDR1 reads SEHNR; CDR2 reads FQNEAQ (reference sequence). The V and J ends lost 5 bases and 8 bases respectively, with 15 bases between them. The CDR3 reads CASSVQGGNEKLFF. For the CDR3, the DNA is TGTGCCAGCAGCGTCCAGGGCGGAAACGAAAAACTGTTTTTT. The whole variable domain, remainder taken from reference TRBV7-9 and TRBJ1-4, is DTGVSQNPRHKITKRGQNVTFRCDPISEHNRLYWYRQTLGQGPEFLTYFQNEAQLEKSRLLSDRFSAERPKGSFSTLEIQRTEQGDSAMYLCASSVQGGNEKLFFGSGTQLSVL.

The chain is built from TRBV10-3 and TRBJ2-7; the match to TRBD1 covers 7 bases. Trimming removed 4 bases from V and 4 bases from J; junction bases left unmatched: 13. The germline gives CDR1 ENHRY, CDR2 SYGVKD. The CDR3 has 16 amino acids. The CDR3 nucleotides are TGTGCCATCAGTGGGATGGGGCAGGGGGAAAGGTACGAGCAGTACTTC. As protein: CAISGMGQGERYEQYF.

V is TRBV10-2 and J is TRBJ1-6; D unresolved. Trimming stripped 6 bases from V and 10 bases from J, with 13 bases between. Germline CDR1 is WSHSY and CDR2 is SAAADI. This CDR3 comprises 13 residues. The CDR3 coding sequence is TGCGCCAGCAGAGCGGTGGAAGGGTCACCCCTCCACTTT. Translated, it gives CASRAVEGSPLHF.

CDR3: CASSYATGGSNTEAFF. The CDR3 DNA sequence: TGTGCCAGCAGTTACGCTACCGGGGGGTCGAACACTGAAGCTTTCTTT. The chain is built from TRBV6-5 and TRBJ1-1, with a tentative D call TRBD1 (5 bases). The length of the CDR3 is 16 residues. Germline CDR1 and CDR2: MNHEY and SVGAGI. V lost 2 bases to trimming and J lost 1 base, with 14 bases between them.

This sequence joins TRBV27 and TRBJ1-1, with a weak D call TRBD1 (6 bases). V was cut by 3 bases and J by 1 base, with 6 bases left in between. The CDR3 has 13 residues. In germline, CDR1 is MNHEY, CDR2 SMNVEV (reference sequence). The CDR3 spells CASSLGANTEAFF. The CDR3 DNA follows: TGTGCCAGCAGTTTGGGGGCGAACACTGAAGCTTTCTTT.

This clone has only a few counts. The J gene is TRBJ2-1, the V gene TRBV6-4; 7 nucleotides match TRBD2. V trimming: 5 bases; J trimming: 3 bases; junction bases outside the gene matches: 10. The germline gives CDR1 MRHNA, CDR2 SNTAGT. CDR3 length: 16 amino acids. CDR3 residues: CASSREGSSGYNEQFF. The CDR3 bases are TGTGCCAGCAGTCGAGAGGGTTCTAGCGGCTACAATGAGCAGTTCTTC.

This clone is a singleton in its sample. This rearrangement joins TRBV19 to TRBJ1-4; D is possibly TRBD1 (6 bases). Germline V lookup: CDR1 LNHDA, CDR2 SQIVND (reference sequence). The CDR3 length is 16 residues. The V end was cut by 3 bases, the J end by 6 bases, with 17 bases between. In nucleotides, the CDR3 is TGTGCCAGTAGTATTTCGACAGGAGGAGGTTATGAAAAACTGTTTTTT. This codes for CASSISTGGGYEKLFF.

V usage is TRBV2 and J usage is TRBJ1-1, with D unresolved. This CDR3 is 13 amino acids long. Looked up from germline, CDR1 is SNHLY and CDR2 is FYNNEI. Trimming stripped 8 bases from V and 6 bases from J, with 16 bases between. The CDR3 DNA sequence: TGTGCCAGCTCACAATTAGGGAGGGCTGAAGCTTTCTTT. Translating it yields CASSQLGRAEAFF.

CDR3: CASRTGGIGTEAFF. CDR3 DNA: TGTGCCAGCAGGACAGGGGGGATCGGCACTGAAGCTTTCTTT. The rearrangement joins TRBV11-3 to TRBJ1-1, with 9 bases matching TRBD1. The CDR3 has 14 amino acids. Germline loops: CDR1 SGHNT, CDR2 YENEEA. The V gene end was trimmed by 6 bases and the J gene end by 4 bases; junction bases not matched to a gene: 6.

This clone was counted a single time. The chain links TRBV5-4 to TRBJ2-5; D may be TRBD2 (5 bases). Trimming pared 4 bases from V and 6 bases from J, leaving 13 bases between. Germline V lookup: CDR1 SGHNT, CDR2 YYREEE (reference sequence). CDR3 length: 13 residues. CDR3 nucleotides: TGTGCCAGCAGCGTGGACTTTGAGAAGACCCAGTACTTC. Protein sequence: CASSVDFEKTQYF.

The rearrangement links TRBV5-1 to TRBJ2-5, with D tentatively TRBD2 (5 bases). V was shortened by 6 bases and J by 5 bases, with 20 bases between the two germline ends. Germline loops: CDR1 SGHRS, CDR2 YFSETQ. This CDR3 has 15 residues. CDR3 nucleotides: TGCGCCAGCACCCTATCCGGCACCCGGGGTGAGACCCAGTACTTC. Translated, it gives CASTLSGTRGETQYF. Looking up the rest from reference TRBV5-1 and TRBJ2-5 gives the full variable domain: KAGVTQTPRYLIKTRGQQVTLSCSPISGHRSVSWYQQTPGQGLQFLFEYFSETQRNKGNFPGRFSGRQFSNSRSEMNVSTLELGDSALYLCASTLSGTRGETQYFGPGTRLLVL.